These 7 T cell receptor beta chains were all obtained from the same sample, sequenced in a study of shared clonotypes between healthy human individuals. The method was immunoSEQ multiplex PCR; TCRdb's version includes in-frame clones alone and lacks a portion of them. The sample includes under 2,500,000 clones, under 97% seen only once; the top ten take 0.13%. The sample taken for sequencing was naive CD4+ T cells sorted from blood. Subset specified: CD45RA+ positively selected. Receptors were obtained from a man younger than 35 in good health.

The chain employs TRBV9 and TRBJ2-1; TRBD1 aligns across 8 bases. J was trimmed by 7 bases and V by 0 bases; bases with no gene match: 9. The CDR3 contains 16 residues. CDR1 and CDR2 (germline): SGDLS, YYNGEE. CDR3 loop: CASSVASRQGINEQFF. CDR3 coding DNA: TGTGCCAGCAGCGTAGCTTCGAGACAGGGGATAAATGAGCAGTTCTTC.

Notes on this clone: The same CDR3 can be traced to other DNA sequences in this sample. The chain links TRBV5-1 to TRBJ2-7, with D unresolved. V gave up 0 bases and J gave up 7 bases, with 5 bases separating them. This CDR3 is 11 amino acids long. The germline CDR1 and CDR2 sequences are SGHRS and YFSETQ. This chain's CDR3 is CASSLDREQYF. CDR3 DNA: TGCGCCAGCAGCTTGGACAGAGAGCAGTACTTC.

The rearrangement joins TRBV30 to TRBJ2-7, with 11 bases that match TRBD2. Germline V gives CDR1 GTSNPN, CDR2 SVGIG (reference sequence). Trimming took 3 bases from V and 6 from J; bases not matched to a gene: 4. CDR3 size: 13 residues. The CDR3 spells CAWSYGTSGEQYF. The CDR3 DNA is TGTGCCTGGAGCTACGGGACTAGCGGCGAGCAGTACTTC.

Here the CDR3 DNA reads TGTGCCTGGAGAACTGCCTCATCGAACACTGAAGCTTTCTTT. This encodes CAWRTASSNTEAFF. The rearrangement joins TRBV30 to TRBJ1-1; the D is unclear. Germline V gene data show CDR1 as GTSNPN and CDR2 as SVGIG (reference sequence). Trimming pared 3 bases from V and 1 base from J, leaving 12 bases between. The CDR3 covers 14 residues.

V and J are TRBV5-8 and TRBJ1-1; D not certain. V lost 3 bases and J 10 bases, leaving 10 bases between the germline ends. Germline values: CDR1 SGHTS, CDR2 YDEGEE. The CDR3 covers 11 residues. The CDR3 region is CASSSRKGAFF. In DNA, the CDR3 is TGTGCCAGCAGCTCTCGAAAGGGAGCTTTCTTT.

V and J are TRBV5-1 and TRBJ2-1, with TRBD2 as a possible D gene (5 bases). CDR3 size: 15 residues. V lost 4 bases, J lost 6 bases, and 17 bases lay in between. Germline lookup yields CDR1 SGHRS and CDR2 YFSETQ. The CDR3 region has the DNA TGCGCCAGCAGCCAGAGGGCCTCCAAAGTCAATGAGCAGTTCTTC. Translated: CASSQRASKVNEQFF. Full variable domain (rest looked up from reference TRBV5-1 and TRBJ2-1): KAGVTQTPRYLIKTRGQQVTLSCSPISGHRSVSWYQQTPGQGLQFLFEYFSETQRNKGNFPGRFSGRQFSNSRSEMNVSTLELGDSALYLCASSQRASKVNEQFFGPGTRLTVL.

This sequence joins TRBV15 and TRBJ2-7, with 10 positions matching TRBD1. Germline V gene data show CDR1 as LNHNV and CDR2 as YYDKDF (reference sequence). V gave up 1 base and J gave up 2 bases; unmatched junction bases: 2. The CDR3 sequence is 15 residues long. The CDR3: CATSRGDRGAYEQYF. The CDR3 DNA reads as TGTGCCACCAGCAGAGGGGACAGGGGTGCCTACGAGCAGTACTTC.